This section outlines one TCR beta chain sequence together with its context. What it binds is unknown. The donors gave bone marrow, and they were healthy. The CDR3 length is 13 residues. Germline values: CDR1 LNHNV, CDR2 YYDKDF (reference sequence). Between the trimmed V and J ends, which lost 8 bases and 0 bases, there was a span of 8 bases. This record comes from a study of cytomegalovirus exposure and HLA in healthy donors. In the study overall: Caucasian-associated ancestry cluster membership applied to approximately 81% of under 450 genotyped donors.

60 Vbeta and 13 Jbeta primers were used in PCR. Assay used: immunoSEQ multiplex PCR; TCRdb lists only in-frame clones, some missing. In the table there are around 150,000 clones, 60% to 80% of which are singletons. General study results and limits: In vitro, three CMV-associated chains proved specific for CMV antigens.

The rearrangement joins TRBV15 to TRBJ2-1; D is perhaps TRBD1 (5 bases). The TCR comes from a man aged 30 to 39 in good health and CMV-seronegative. The sample consisted of PBMCs. The CDR3 sequence: CATGAYSYNEQFF. CDR3 in DNA: TGTGCCACCGGGGCGTACTCCTACAATGAGCAGTTCTTC.